This TCR beta chain was recovered during a study of T cell clonality in common variable immunodeficiency. Study outcomes and limitations: Reportedly, TCR beta sequences from common variable immunodeficiency showed fewer deletions and N-nucleotide insertions. Authors noted CVID clonality's cause needs subpopulation repertoire sequencing.

A word on this clone: As yet, its antigen is unknown. Being one base from a much bigger clone, this may be a read error. The read ends 3 residues before the CDR3 terminus; that terminus is restored from the germline J gene. This sample includes further DNA sequences coding for the same CDR3.

The repertoire was sequenced with immunoSEQ multiplex PCR; TCRdb's copy has only in-frame clones and lacks some. The record shows 25,000 to 30,000 clones for this sample, with no singletons present. The CDR3 has 14 residues. Per the germline V gene, CDR1 is LNHDA and CDR2 is SQIVND (reference sequence). V dropped 7 bases and J dropped 5 bases, with 17 bases sitting between them. The CVID group had roughly 15 females and some 30 males, mean age 40. All CVID subjects were on immunoglobulin replacement for at least one year. Each donor provided roughly 4.5 to 8.5 ml of heparinized whole blood. This TCR derives from a human donor with common variable immunodeficiency. The material sequenced was peripheral blood mononuclear cells. The V call is TRBV19, the J call TRBJ1-2; a possible D gene is TRBD1 (5 bases). CDR3 bases read: TGTGCCAGTACCGTTAGGCAACAGGCGTATGGC. It yields the protein CASTVRQQAYG. The whole CDR3 sequence is CASTVRQQAYGYTF. Complete variable domain (other parts from reference TRBV19 and TRBJ1-2): DGGITQSPKYLFRKEGQNVTLSCEQNLNHDAMYWYRQDPGQGLRLIYYSQIVNDFQKGDIAEGYSVSREKKESFPLTVTSAQKNPTAFYLCASTVRQQAYGYTFGSGTRLTVV.